This entry lists 23 T cell receptor beta chains sequenced from one sample in a study of T cells in Graves' hyperthyroidism and ophthalmopathy. Amplification of TCR beta CDR3 regions was performed using RNA transcripts as template. An initial round of RT-PCR targeting the TCR CDR3 relied on the HTBI primer set. TCRdb re-called the multiplex PCR reads through MiXCR, storing one row per CDR3 protein. Among roughly 700,000 distinct CDR3 sequences listed, approximately 15% were seen once. The sequencing input was blood. Source of these receptors: a man aged 45-60 years with Graves' hyperthyroidism.

In this sample, this clonotype turned up a few times. The chain uses TRBV28 and TRBJ2-1; TRBD1 might be the D (5 bases). This CDR3 is 13 amino acids long. The germline V gene encodes CDR1 MDHEN and CDR2 SYDVKM. The V gene lost 6 bases and the J gene lost 11 bases, with 17 bases spanning the gap. The CDR3 here is CASSQGADLKQFF. DNA for the CDR3: TGTGCCAGCAGCCAAGGGGCAGACCTCAAGCAGTTCTTC. Full variable domain (remainder filled in from reference TRBV28 and TRBJ2-1): DVKVTQSSRYLVKRTGEKVFLECVQDMDHENMFWYRQDPGLGLRLIYFSYDVKMKEKGDIPEGYSVSREKKERFSLILESASTNQTSMYLCASSQGADLKQFFGPGTRLTVL.

The rearrangement uses TRBV19 and TRBJ1-4, with 7 bases fitting TRBD1. Germline CDR1 reads LNHDA; CDR2 reads SQIVND (reference sequence). Trimming took 7 bases from V and 4 from J; bases not matched to a gene: 9. The CDR3 sequence is 15 residues long. The DNA for the CDR3 is TGTGCCAGTACCAAGCAGGGGGGAGATAATGAAAAACTGTTTTTT. Translation: CASTKQGGDNEKLFF.

This clonotype was detected a few times. The CDR3 end shows no conserved phenylalanine or tryptophan, and so a read error is likely. The rearrangement links TRBV28 to TRBJ1-1; D is unresolved. Germline values: CDR1 MDHEN, CDR2 SYDVKM. This CDR3 region has 14 residues. Trimming shortened V by 2 bases and J by 5 bases, and 12 bases separated the two germline ends. The CDR3 reads CASSLLDSRTEAFL. Here the CDR3 DNA reads TGTGCCAGCAGTTTACTTGATTCGCGAACTGAAGCTTTCCTT.

The rearrangement links TRBV12-3 or TRBV12-4 to TRBJ1-5, with 9 positions matching TRBD1. CDR3 length: 14 amino acids. Trimming took 6 bases from V and 4 from J; bases not matched to a gene: 4. CDR3: CASREQGANQPQHF. CDR3 sequence (DNA): TGTGCCAGCAGGGAACAGGGGGCGAATCAGCCCCAGCATTTT.

This clonotype was counted many times. The genes are TRBV5-1 and TRBJ2-1, with no clear D. The CDR3 has 12 residues. CDR1 and CDR2 from the germline V gene are SGHRS and YFSETQ. Trimming removed 0 bases at V and 8 bases at J, with 6 bases between. The CDR3, as DNA: TGCGCCAGCAGCTTGGAGGGCGATGAGCAGTTCTTC. Protein product: CASSLEGDEQFF.

The table lists this clonotype with a few counts. The rearrangement joins TRBV25-1 to TRBJ2-7, with TRBD2 as a possible D gene (5 bases). The V gene lost 4 bases and the J gene lost 5 bases, with 15 bases spanning the gap. The germline V gene has CDR1 MGHDK and CDR2 SYGVNS. The CDR3 covers 14 residues. The CDR3 is CASSGPGLWNEQYF. CDR3 sequence (DNA): TGTGCCAGCAGTGGCCCGGGATTGTGGAACGAGCAGTACTTC.

This rearrangement joins TRBV18 to TRBJ1-6; D unclear. CDR3 length equals 13 residues. Germline-derived CDR1 and CDR2 are KGHSH and LQKENI. With 4 bases removed from V and 10 bases from J, the gap between germline ends came to 11 bases. Here the CDR3 reads CASSREGRSPLHF. CDR3 in DNA: TGTGCCAGCTCACGCGAGGGCCGATCACCCCTCCACTTT.

The chain employs TRBV27 and TRBJ1-2; 7 bases map to TRBD1. Germline V gene data show CDR1 as MNHEY and CDR2 as SMNVEV (reference sequence). Trimming took 5 bases from V and 5 from J; bases not matched to a gene: 11. The CDR3 totals 15 residues. The CDR3 DNA reads as TGTGCCAGCAGTCCCTTGGACAGGAAGAGATATGGCTACACCTTC. This sequence encodes CASSPLDRKRYGYTF.

This chain connects TRBV12-3 or TRBV12-4 to TRBJ2-5; D call uncertain. This CDR3 has 13 residues. V was clipped by 7 bases and J by 5 bases, with 14 bases between them. Here the CDR3 reads CASTLTDGETQYF. The DNA for the CDR3 is TGTGCCAGCACCCTAACAGACGGGGAGACCCAGTACTTC.

This clonotype came up a few times. The chain carries TRBV5-1 and TRBJ1-1; a weak D match, TRBD1 (5 bases). CDR1 is SGHRS and CDR2 is YFSETQ in the germline V gene. The CDR3 sequence is 15 residues long. The V end was cut by 4 bases, the J end by 5 bases, with 18 bases between. The chain's CDR3 is CASSKTRASGTEAFF. Here the CDR3 DNA reads TGCGCCAGCAGCAAGACCAGGGCCTCGGGGACTGAAGCTTTCTTT.

As for this clonotype: A read error may produce the germline difference seen at one junction end. The chain uses TRBV6-1 and TRBJ1-5, with D uncertain. The CDR3 consists of 16 residues. Germline CDR1 is MNHNS and CDR2 is SASEGT. The CDR3 DNA is TGTGCCAGCAGCCAACGGGTGGTGGTCAGCAGTCAGCCCCAGCATTTT. Translation: CASSQRVVVSSQPQHF.

The chain combines TRBV3-1 with TRBJ1-6; TRBD1 agrees at 10 bases. With V trimmed by 4 bases and J by 7 bases, 4 bases remained unmatched. Germline CDR1 reads LGHDT; CDR2 reads YNNKEL (reference sequence). CDR3 size: 15 residues. This chain's CDR3 is CASSRDRGGNSPLHF. The CDR3 region has the DNA TGTGCCAGCAGCCGGGACAGGGGAGGAAATTCACCCCTCCACTTT. Complete variable domain (other parts from reference TRBV3-1 and TRBJ1-6): DTAVSQTPKYLVTQMGNDKSIKCEQNLGHDTMYWYKQDSKKFLKIMFSYNNKELIINETVPNRFSPKSPDKAHLNLHINSLELGDSAVYFCASSRDRGGNSPLHFGNGTRLTVT.

This clonotype was seen at least ten times. V and J are TRBV11-2 and TRBJ2-5; perhaps TRBD1 as D (5 bases). Per germline, CDR1 SGHAT and CDR2 FQNNGV. The CDR3 covers 16 residues. Trimming removed 0 bases at V and 5 bases at J, with 16 bases between. As DNA, the CDR3 is TGTGCCAGCAGCTTAGAGAAATCAGGGCCAGTGGAGACCCAGTACTTC. Protein product: CASSLEKSGPVETQYF.

This clonotype showed up many times. The chain uses TRBV2 and TRBJ1-2; D is possibly TRBD1 (5 bases). Between the trimmed V and J ends, which lost 2 bases and 8 bases, there was a span of 12 bases. The length of the CDR3 is 13 residues. Germline-derived CDR1 and CDR2 are SNHLY and FYNNEI. CDR3 region: CASSEQGFRGYTF. DNA for the CDR3: TGTGCCAGCAGTGAACAGGGATTCCGAGGCTACACCTTC.

J is TRBJ2-1 and V is TRBV20-1; TRBD2 matches 7 bases. J was trimmed by 6 bases and V by 6 bases; bases with no gene match: 11. The CDR3 has 14 residues. Germline V lookup: CDR1 DFQATT, CDR2 SNEGSKA (reference sequence). DNA for the CDR3: TGCAGTGCCAGGCTAGCGGAGATCCCCAATGAGCAGTTCTTC. This encodes CSARLAEIPNEQFF.

This clonotype was seen many times. The chain links TRBV11-2 to TRBJ1-2; unclear D gene. With 0 bases removed from V and 8 bases from J, the gap between germline ends came to 10 bases. The germline V gene encodes CDR1 SGHAT and CDR2 FQNNGV. This CDR3 contains 13 residues. CDR3 nucleotides: TGTGCCAGCAGCTTAGAGGCAGGACCCGGCTACACCTTC. Its protein product is CASSLEAGPGYTF.

The chain joins TRBV5-1 to TRBJ2-4, with D possibly TRBD1 on 5 matching bases. Deletions cut 4 bases from V and 4 bases from J, with 12 bases between. CDR1 and CDR2 (germline): SGHRS, YFSETQ. CDR3 length: 14 residues. CDR3 loop: CASSPSRQKNIQYF. The CDR3 region has the DNA TGCGCCAGCAGCCCAAGTCGACAGAAAAACATTCAGTACTTC.

This clonotype occurred many times. The chain is built from TRBV12-3 or TRBV12-4 and TRBJ1-2; D is uncertain. The V and J ends lost 7 bases and 7 bases respectively, with 22 bases between them. The CDR3 is 15 residues long. CDR3 region: CASTQSLLRASGYTF. The CDR3 DNA reads TGTGCCAGCACCCAATCATTGCTAAGGGCTTCTGGCTACACCTTC.

This clonotype was observed at least ten times. The rearrangement uses TRBV6-1 and TRBJ2-2, with 10 bases lining up with TRBD2. Germline values: CDR1 MNHNS, CDR2 SASEGT. V trimming: 0 bases; J trimming: 7 bases; junction bases outside the gene matches: 11. The CDR3 has 18 residues. The chain's CDR3 is CASSEALLAGVGSGELFF. The CDR3 DNA reads as TGTGCCAGCAGTGAAGCGCTTCTAGCGGGAGTCGGGAGCGGGGAGCTGTTTTTT.

This clonotype was seen repeatedly, ten times or more. The rearrangement uses TRBV5-1 and TRBJ2-3; D perhaps matches TRBD1 (5 bases). V lost 4 bases and J lost 4, with 10 bases in between. Looked up from germline, CDR1 is SGHRS and CDR2 is YFSETQ. There are 13 residues in the CDR3. CDR3 coding DNA: TGCGCCAGCAGCCCTATAGGGGCAGATACGCAGTATTTT. Its translation: CASSPIGADTQYF.

The table lists this clonotype with many counts. This rearrangement joins TRBV28 to TRBJ2-4; 7 bases agree with TRBD1. The CDR3 has 15 residues. The J segment lost 3 bases and the V segment lost 6 bases, leaving 8 bases of the junction unmatched. Per the germline V gene, CDR1 is MDHEN and CDR2 is SYDVKM. CDR3 residues: CASSPVGTDKNIQYF. The CDR3 nucleotides read TGTGCCAGCAGCCCCGTCGGGACAGACAAAAACATTCAGTACTTC.

This clonotype has ten or more counts. The chain combines TRBV18 with TRBJ2-3; D is uncertain. The CDR3 contains 12 residues. The V end was cut by 8 bases, the J end by 0 bases, with 6 bases between. Germline V gene lookup returns CDR1 KGHSH and CDR2 LQKENI. In DNA, the CDR3 is TGTGCCAGCGACATGAGCACAGATACGCAGTATTTT. It encodes CASDMSTDTQYF.

This clonotype came up many times. The chain joins TRBV27 to TRBJ1-2; 10 positions match TRBD1. This CDR3 has 15 amino acids. Per the germline V gene, CDR1 is MNHEY and CDR2 is SMNVEV (reference sequence). The ends lost 6 bases at V and 4 bases at J; junction bases unmatched: 8. The CDR3 coding sequence is TGTGCCAGCAGCTCGACAGGGGGCGCTGGCTATGGCTACACCTTC. As protein: CASSSTGGAGYGYTF.